These T cell receptor beta chains were read from a single sample in a study of shared clonotypes between healthy human individuals. Sequencing was performed with immunoSEQ multiplex PCR; in TCRdb, only in-frame clones are kept and a portion is missing. The sample carries 2,500,000 or so clones, around 94% recorded once. Sample: naive CD4+ T cells sorted from blood. Receptors originate from a man between 18 and 29 years old in good health. Each CDR3 is given with its conserved first and last residue. D genes are given only for firm matches. Size tells how often a clone was seen (once, few, many) or the class of an expanded clone, and some rows leave it out.

clone size: once
D gene: .
V gene: TRBV28
J gene: TRBJ1-5
CDR3 DNA: TGTGCCAGCATGGCTGGGCGACAGCCCCAGCATTTT
CDR3 protein: CASMAGRQPQHF

clone size: .
D gene: .
V gene: TRBV30
J gene: TRBJ2-2
CDR3 DNA: TGTGCCTGGAGGGGGGACCTCACCGGGGAGCTGTTTTTT
CDR3 protein: CAWRGDLTGELFF

clone size: few
D gene: .
V gene: TRBV10-3
J gene: TRBJ1-1
CDR3 DNA: TGTGCCATCAGTGATAGTGAGGAGGTGGGTGAAGCTTTCTTT
CDR3 protein: CAISDSEEVGEAFF

clone size: .
D gene: .
V gene: TRBV6-5
J gene: TRBJ2-3
CDR3 DNA: TGTGCCAGCAGTTACGGCGGGACTAGCACAGATACGCAGTATTTT
CDR3 protein: CASSYGGTSTDTQYF

clone size: .
D gene: TRBD2
V gene: TRBV5-4
J gene: TRBJ2-7
CDR3 DNA: TGTGCCAGCAGCCTATGGACTAGCGGGAGGGACGAGCAGTACTTC
CDR3 protein: CASSLWTSGRDEQYF

clone size: .
D gene: TRBD2
V gene: TRBV5-4
J gene: TRBJ2-1
CDR3 DNA: TGTGCCAGCAGCCAAAGTAGCGGGAGTTCCTATGAGCAGTTCTTC
CDR3 protein: CASSQSSGSSYEQFF

clone size: .
D gene: .
V gene: TRBV28
J gene: TRBJ2-7
CDR3 DNA: TGTGCCAGCTCCCGAACCGAGCAGTACTTC
CDR3 protein: CASSRTEQYF

clone size: .
D gene: TRBD1
V gene: TRBV5-5
J gene: TRBJ2-7
CDR3 DNA: TGTGCCAGCAGCAGACAGGGTGGCCCCTACGAGCAGTACTTC
CDR3 protein: CASSRQGGPYEQYF

clone size: .
D gene: .
V gene: TRBV2
J gene: TRBJ2-1
CDR3 DNA: TGTGCCAGCAGAAGAGAGTACCTTCAAGTCGATGAGCAGTTCTTC
CDR3 protein: CASRREYLQVDEQFF

clone size: .
D gene: .
V gene: TRBV19
J gene: TRBJ2-6
CDR3 DNA: TGTGCCACCGGGGCCAGGGGACCCTCTGGGGCCAACGTCCTGACTTTC
CDR3 protein: CATGARGPSGANVLTF

clone size: .
D gene: .
V gene: TRBV27
J gene: TRBJ2-3
CDR3 DNA: TGTGCCAGCAGTTTAGAGGGGGGAAGCACAGATACGCAGTATTTT
CDR3 protein: CASSLEGGSTDTQYF

clone size: .
D gene: .
V gene: TRBV7-9
J gene: TRBJ2-7
CDR3 DNA: TGTGCCAGCAGCCCATCGCGACGGTCGGTCTACGAGCAGTACTTC
CDR3 protein: CASSPSRRSVYEQYF

clone size: .
D gene: .
V gene: TRBV6-1
J gene: TRBJ1-4
CDR3 DNA: TGTGCCAGCAGTCCAAGGGGGGGAGGGGAAAAACTGTTTTTT
CDR3 protein: CASSPRGGGEKLFF

clone size: few
D gene: .
V gene: TRBV2
J gene: TRBJ1-1
CDR3 DNA: TGTGCCAGCATTCAAGAGTTGAACACTGAAGCTTTCTTT
CDR3 protein: CASIQELNTEAFF

clone size: .
D gene: .
V gene: TRBV9
J gene: TRBJ1-2
CDR3 DNA: TGTGCCAGCAGCGCGGACGGATCCTATGGCTACACCTTC
CDR3 protein: CASSADGSYGYTF

clone size: .
D gene: TRBD1
V gene: TRBV7-2
J gene: TRBJ2-5
CDR3 DNA: TGTGCCAGCAGCCCTGGACAGGCTATCCAAGAGACCCAGTACTTC
CDR3 protein: CASSPGQAIQETQYF

clone size: .
D gene: TRBD2
V gene: TRBV13
J gene: TRBJ2-5
CDR3 DNA: TGTGCCAGCAGCTTAACTAGCGGGTGGGAGACCCAGTACTTC
CDR3 protein: CASSLTSGWETQYF

clone size: .
D gene: .
V gene: TRBV18
J gene: TRBJ2-2
CDR3 DNA: TGTGCCAGCTCAGCCCGGACAGCGAACACCGGGGAGCTGTTTTTT
CDR3 protein: CASSARTANTGELFF

clone size: .
D gene: TRBD2
V gene: TRBV2
J gene: TRBJ2-1
CDR3 DNA: TGTGCCAGCAGCAGGACTAGCGGGAGCTCCTACAATGAGCAGTTCTTC
CDR3 protein: CASSRTSGSSYNEQFF

clone size: .
D gene: .
V gene: TRBV2
J gene: TRBJ2-1
CDR3 DNA: TGTGCCAGCAGTAGGGAGAGCGGCTCCTACAATGAGCAGTTCTTC
CDR3 protein: CASSRESGSYNEQFF

clone size: once
D gene: .
V gene: TRBV28
J gene: TRBJ2-6
CDR3 DNA: TGTGCCAGCAGTTTGGGGGCAGGGATCCTCTCTGGGGCCAACGTCCTGACTTTC
CDR3 protein: CASSLGAGILSGANVLTF

clone size: .
D gene: .
V gene: TRBV6-1
J gene: TRBJ1-2
CDR3 DNA: TGTGCCAGCAGTGAAAGTACTTTGGCGACAGCTACTTATGGCTACACCTTC
CDR3 protein: CASSESTLATATYGYTF

clone size: .
D gene: .
V gene: TRBV7-2
J gene: TRBJ2-7
CDR3 DNA: TGTGCCAGCAGCCCCAGTGAGGTGCAGTACTTC
CDR3 protein: CASSPSEVQYF

clone size: .
D gene: .
V gene: TRBV19
J gene: TRBJ1-2
CDR3 DNA: TGTGCCAGTAGTATAGAGGCAGGGAACTATGGCTACACCTTC
CDR3 protein: CASSIEAGNYGYTF

clone size: .
D gene: .
V gene: TRBV7-9
J gene: TRBJ1-6
CDR3 DNA: TGTGCCAGCAGCTTCGGGGGAGGGCAGGGTGTTAATTCACCCCTCCACTTT
CDR3 protein: CASSFGGGQGVNSPLHF

clone size: .
D gene: .
V gene: TRBV27
J gene: TRBJ1-2
CDR3 DNA: TGTGCCAGCAGTTCCGGGTCTCGCATTAATGGCTACACCTTC
CDR3 protein: CASSSGSRINGYTF

clone size: .
D gene: .
V gene: TRBV10-3
J gene: TRBJ1-3
CDR3 DNA: TGTGCCATCACGGCCGAGGCTGGAAACACCATATATTTT
CDR3 protein: CAITAEAGNTIYF

clone size: once
D gene: .
V gene: TRBV18
J gene: TRBJ2-7
CDR3 DNA: TGTGCCAGCTCAGAAGGGACCGTGGGTGGGCAGTACTTC
CDR3 protein: CASSEGTVGGQYF

clone size: .
D gene: TRBD1
V gene: TRBV4-1
J gene: TRBJ1-2
CDR3 DNA: TGCGCCAGCAGCCAAGGGGGGACAGGGGGCCTTTCAAGGTACACCTTC
CDR3 protein: CASSQGGTGGLSRYTF

clone size: .
D gene: .
V gene: TRBV2
J gene: TRBJ2-2
CDR3 DNA: TGTGCCAGCAGTGAATCGTCAGGGGTCGGGGAGCTGTTTTTT
CDR3 protein: CASSESSGVGELFF

clone size: .
D gene: .
V gene: TRBV4-1
J gene: TRBJ2-1
CDR3 DNA: TGCGCCAGCAGCCGTTCTTCTAGCTCCTACAATGAGCAGTTCTTC
CDR3 protein: CASSRSSSSYNEQFF

clone size: .
D gene: .
V gene: TRBV11-2
J gene: TRBJ2-5
CDR3 DNA: TGTGCCAGCAGCTCAGTTCGGGGGAACCAAGAGACCCAGTACTTC
CDR3 protein: CASSSVRGNQETQYF

clone size: .
D gene: .
V gene: TRBV30
J gene: TRBJ1-6
CDR3 DNA: TGTGCCTGGGGGGCAGATTCACCCCTCCACTTT
CDR3 protein: CAWGADSPLHF

clone size: .
D gene: .
V gene: TRBV6-5
J gene: TRBJ2-2
CDR3 DNA: TGTGCCAGCAGTTACTCGATTTGGGTAGGGGAGCTGTTTTTT
CDR3 protein: CASSYSIWVGELFF

clone size: .
D gene: .
V gene: TRBV6-5
J gene: TRBJ2-7
CDR3 DNA: TGTGCCAGTTCCCCTTCGGGACGGAACTACGAGCAGTACTTC
CDR3 protein: CASSPSGRNYEQYF

clone size: .
D gene: .
V gene: TRBV23-1
J gene: TRBJ2-5
CDR3 DNA: TGCGCCAGCAGTCAATGGTTCCGGGACAAACGAGAGACCCAGTACTTC
CDR3 protein: CASSQWFRDKRETQYF

clone size: .
D gene: .
V gene: TRBV18
J gene: TRBJ2-1
CDR3 DNA: TGTGCCAGCTCACCAGATAGGGCGGGTGAGCAGTTCTTC
CDR3 protein: CASSPDRAGEQFF

clone size: .
D gene: .
V gene: TRBV19
J gene: TRBJ2-7
CDR3 DNA: TGTGCCAGTAGTGAGCCGGCGAACTACGAGCAGTACTTC
CDR3 protein: CASSEPANYEQYF

clone size: once
D gene: .
V gene: TRBV11-2
J gene: TRBJ2-7
CDR3 DNA: TGTGCCAGCAGCTTAGTGGCAGGGCGTTACGAGCAGTACTTC
CDR3 protein: CASSLVAGRYEQYF

clone size: .
D gene: .
V gene: TRBV7-2
J gene: TRBJ1-1
CDR3 DNA: TGTGCCAGCAGCTTACGAGGGCCCGGGAACACTGAAGCTTTCTTT
CDR3 protein: CASSLRGPGNTEAFF

clone size: .
D gene: .
V gene: TRBV5-4
J gene: TRBJ2-5
CDR3 DNA: TGTGCCAGCAGCTTGTCAGGGACAGAGACCCAGTACTTC
CDR3 protein: CASSLSGTETQYF

clone size: once
D gene: TRBD2
V gene: TRBV6-1
J gene: TRBJ2-3
CDR3 DNA: TGTGCCAGCAGTGCACAGGTTAGCGGGGGGCGCGATACGCAGTATTTT
CDR3 protein: CASSAQVSGGRDTQYF

clone size: .
D gene: .
V gene: TRBV7-7
J gene: TRBJ2-5
CDR3 DNA: TGTGCTAGCAGCTTAAACAGACAAGAGACCCAGTACTTC
CDR3 protein: CASSLNRQETQYF

clone size: .
D gene: .
V gene: TRBV10-1
J gene: TRBJ2-3
CDR3 DNA: TGCGCCAGCAGTGAGGTGGTGGGGGGCCGCACAGATACGCAGTATTTT
CDR3 protein: CASSEVVGGRTDTQYF

clone size: .
D gene: .
V gene: TRBV7-9
J gene: TRBJ2-7
CDR3 DNA: TGTGCCAGCGGACCTACCTGGGGACATAACCTGAGGATAGCCTACGAGCAGTACTTC
CDR3 protein: CASGPTWGHNLRIAYEQYF

clone size: .
D gene: .
V gene: TRBV6-1
J gene: TRBJ1-5
CDR3 DNA: TGTGCCAGCAGTGACGGGACAATGAGCAATCAGCCCCAGCATTTT
CDR3 protein: CASSDGTMSNQPQHF

clone size: .
D gene: .
V gene: TRBV10-3
J gene: TRBJ2-3
CDR3 DNA: TGTGCCATCAGTGAGTTGGATGGTGCGGGGCGCACAGATACGCAGTATTTT
CDR3 protein: CAISELDGAGRTDTQYF

clone size: .
D gene: TRBD1
V gene: TRBV6-5
J gene: TRBJ1-6
CDR3 DNA: TGTGCCAGCAGTTACTCACAGGGGCACGTTCGCTCACCCCTCCACTTT
CDR3 protein: CASSYSQGHVRSPLHF

clone size: .
D gene: .
V gene: TRBV6-1
J gene: TRBJ2-7
CDR3 DNA: TGTGCCAGCAGTGAAGCCTTGACTCTTCCTTACGAGCAGTACTTC
CDR3 protein: CASSEALTLPYEQYF

clone size: .
D gene: .
V gene: TRBV28
J gene: TRBJ1-2
CDR3 DNA: TGTGCCAGCAGTCCCAAGTCCTATGGCTACACCTTC
CDR3 protein: CASSPKSYGYTF

clone size: .
D gene: TRBD2
V gene: TRBV7-2
J gene: TRBJ2-7
CDR3 DNA: TGTGCCAGCAGCTTAAGTAGCGGGGGGGTAAGGGAGCAGTACTTC
CDR3 protein: CASSLSSGGVREQYF

clone size: .
D gene: TRBD1
V gene: TRBV6-5
J gene: TRBJ1-2
CDR3 DNA: TGTGCCAGCAGTTACTCGGGACAGGGGGCCGGCTACACCTTC
CDR3 protein: CASSYSGQGAGYTF

clone size: .
D gene: .
V gene: TRBV28
J gene: TRBJ1-3
CDR3 DNA: TGTGCCACCTTGCACACAGATGGAAACACCATATATTTT
CDR3 protein: CATLHTDGNTIYF

clone size: few
D gene: .
V gene: TRBV11-3
J gene: TRBJ1-1
CDR3 DNA: TGTGCCAGCAGCTTAGAGGAGAACACTGAAGCTTTCTTT
CDR3 protein: CASSLEENTEAFF

clone size: .
D gene: .
V gene: TRBV4-1
J gene: TRBJ2-3
CDR3 DNA: TGCGCCAGCAGCCAAGACTCAATGAGGGACACGCAGTATTTT
CDR3 protein: CASSQDSMRDTQYF

clone size: .
D gene: .
V gene: TRBV18
J gene: TRBJ2-1
CDR3 DNA: TGTGCCAGCTCACCACCTAGCGGAGACAATGAGCAGTTCTTC
CDR3 protein: CASSPPSGDNEQFF

clone size: .
D gene: .
V gene: TRBV6-1
J gene: TRBJ1-2
CDR3 DNA: TGTGCCAGCAGTGAAATAGCCATTGCTAGTAACTATGGCTACACCTTC
CDR3 protein: CASSEIAIASNYGYTF

clone size: .
D gene: .
V gene: TRBV29-1
J gene: TRBJ2-7
CDR3 DNA: TGCAGCGCTAGTTCGGGGATTGGGAACGAGCAGTACTTC
CDR3 protein: CSASSGIGNEQYF